Here is one T cell receptor beta chain with its context. Its antigen remains unknown. The source of the sample is a study of cytomegalovirus exposure and HLA in healthy donors. The repertoire was sequenced with immunoSEQ multiplex PCR; TCRdb's copy has only in-frame clones and lacks some. The data hold some 180,000 clones, with roughly nine tenths observed a single time. Broader study findings: Subsequent analysis of the 120 or so validation repertoires found a tendency for first-cohort TCR clusters to co-occur. High specificity and sensitivity for cytomegalovirus status were reported for the classifier. Under in vitro conditions, a few CMV-associated chains were confirmed as specific for CMV antigens.

The CDR3 runs 13 residues. Deletions cut 5 bases from V and 2 bases from J, with 10 bases between. Germline V gene lookup returns CDR1 SNHLY and CDR2 FYNNEI. The approximately 130-subject validation cohort, separate from the approximately 640-subject first cohort, included the donors. The gene calls are TRBV2 and TRBJ2-7; D is possibly TRBD2 (5 bases). The clonotype was recovered from a man aged 30-40 years in good health and CMV-seropositive. Input material: PBMCs. The CDR3 region is CASSRLTTYEQYF. CDR3 nucleotides: TGTGCCAGCAGTAGACTAACTACCTACGAGCAGTACTTC. Looking up the rest from reference TRBV2 and TRBJ2-7 gives the full variable domain: EPEVTQTPSHQVTQMGQEVILRCVPISNHLYFYWYRQILGQKVEFLVSFYNNEISEKSEIFDDQFSVERPDGSNFTLKIRSTKLEDSAMYFCASSRLTTYEQYFGPGTRLTVT.